These 16 T cell receptor beta chains were all obtained from the same sample, sequenced in a study of blood T cell repertoires in COVID-19. The protocol was immunoSEQ multiplex PCR, while the TCRdb copy is restricted to in-frame clones and leaves out a portion. The data show around 100,000 clones, approximately 79% seen once. Sequenced: peripheral blood. The receptors originated from a man aged 65 to 79 with COVID-19, enrolled during active disease.

This clone was seen a single time. V usage is TRBV4-2 and J usage is TRBJ1-6; D is unresolved. CDR3 length equals 16 residues. Germline CDR1 is LGHNA and CDR2 is YNFKEQ. Deletions cut 0 bases from V and 6 bases from J, with 12 bases between. CDR3 sequence reads: CASSQDVLPRNSPLHF. CDR3 nucleotide sequence: TGTGCCAGCAGCCAAGATGTCCTCCCCCGTAATTCACCCCTCCACTTT.

The rearrangement links TRBV6-1 to TRBJ1-6, with D perhaps TRBD1 (6 bases). The CDR3 length is 15 residues. The germline gives CDR1 MNHNS, CDR2 SASEGT. Trimming cost V 2 bases and J 5 bases, with 10 bases left between them. This CDR3 reads CASSEHTGNNSPLHF. The CDR3 coding sequence is TGTGCCAGCAGTGAACACACAGGGAATAATTCACCCCTCCACTTT.

As concerns this clone: The sample carries other DNA sequences with the same CDR3. The chain has TRBV5-1 and TRBJ1-1; 9 bases fit TRBD1. CDR1 SGHRS and CDR2 YFSETQ come from the germline V gene. The junction had 2 bases not matched to a gene; V was cut back by 3 bases and J by 2 bases. The CDR3 totals 14 residues. The CDR3 here is CASSWGQGNTEAFF. CDR3 nucleotide sequence: TGCGCCAGCAGCTGGGGACAGGGAAACACTGAAGCTTTCTTT.

The genes are TRBV27 and TRBJ1-5, with TRBD1 as a possible D gene (5 bases). Germline loops: CDR1 MNHEY, CDR2 SMNVEV (reference sequence). The CDR3 runs to 14 residues. V was cut by 3 bases and J by 7 bases, with 13 bases left in between. The DNA of the CDR3 is TGTGCCAGCAGTTTCCGCAGGGTAGACCAGCCCCAGCATTTT. It specifies CASSFRRVDQPQHF.

This clone has only a few counts. The V gene is TRBV5-3, the J gene TRBJ2-3; 11 bases fit TRBD2. TRBV5-3 is reported as an ORF; its role is uncertain. The V gene end was trimmed by 1 base and the J gene end by 6 bases; junction bases not matched to a gene: 16. This CDR3 has 19 residues. The CDR3 here is CARSLSPRLAGGVGDTQYF. The CDR3 DNA reads as TGTGCCAGAAGCTTGTCTCCCCGCCTAGCGGGGGGAGTTGGGGATACGCAGTATTTT.

This chain joins TRBV5-6 and TRBJ2-1, with D unclear. Germline CDR1 SGHDT, CDR2 YYEEEE. Trimming shortened V by 3 bases and J by 4 bases, and 2 bases separated the two germline ends. This CDR3 comprises 11 residues. The CDR3 region has the DNA TGTGCCAGCAGCTCGTACAATGAGCAGTTCTTC. Its protein product is CASSSYNEQFF. The full variable domain, completed using reference TRBV5-6 and TRBJ2-1, is DAGVTQSPTHLIKTRGQQVTLRCSPKSGHDTVSWYQQALGQGPQFIFQYYEEEERQRGNFPDRFSGHQFPNYSSELNVNALLLGDSALYLCASSSYNEQFFGPGTRLTVL.

This sequence joins TRBV24-1 and TRBJ2-5, with 10 bases matching TRBD2. With 5 bases clipped from V and 5 bases from J, the junction kept 7 bases outside the gene matches. Germline V lookup: CDR1 KGHDR, CDR2 SFDVKD. The CDR3 covers 15 residues. CDR3 sequence (DNA): TGTGCCACCAGTGGGGGAGCGGGAGGGCCGGAGACCCAGTACTTC. Residues: CATSGGAGGPETQYF.

This rearrangement joins TRBV28 to TRBJ1-1; 9 bases line up with TRBD1. The CDR3 spans 17 residues. Germline loops: CDR1 MDHEN, CDR2 SYDVKM. V lost 5 bases and J lost 10; bases outside the gene matches: 20. In DNA form, the CDR3 reads TGTGCCAGCAGTCCAAGACAGGGGGAGGTTGGGGGCGGAGTAGCTTTCTTT. Protein product: CASSPRQGEVGGGVAFF.

This clone was detected once. The chain has TRBV30 and TRBJ1-2; tentative D call: TRBD1 (6 bases). Germline CDR1 reads GTSNPN; CDR2 reads SVGIG (reference sequence). V was pared by 3 bases and J by 5 bases, with 10 bases between. This CDR3 region has 12 residues. The CDR3 sequence: CAWSRGGYGYTF. The CDR3, as DNA: TGTGCCTGGAGCAGGGGAGGGTATGGCTACACCTTC.

This clone was found a few times. The chain has TRBV28 and TRBJ2-3, with TRBD2 matching over 13 bases. Germline CDR1 reads MDHEN; CDR2 reads SYDVKM. The ends lost 4 bases at V and 4 bases at J; junction bases unmatched: 8. This CDR3 has 17 residues. CDR3 bases: TGTGCCAGCAGTTCCCGGACTAGCGGGAGTCGCTCAGATACGCAGTATTTT. This gives the protein CASSSRTSGSRSDTQYF.

The chain combines TRBV7-2 with TRBJ2-1, with 7 bases fitting TRBD2. V lost 1 base, J lost 3 bases, and 3 bases stayed unmatched. CDR3 size: 15 residues. Germline lookup yields CDR1 SGHTA and CDR2 FQGNSA. The CDR3 loop reads CASSLVPSGYNEQFF. The CDR3 coding sequence is TGTGCCAGCAGCTTAGTTCCTAGCGGCTACAATGAGCAGTTCTTC.

This chain uses TRBV7-3 with TRBJ2-1; 9 nucleotides align to TRBD2. The CDR3 runs 15 residues. V shed 2 bases and J 3 bases; nucleotides not matched to a gene: 2. Germline V gene sequence: CDR1 SGHTA, CDR2 FQGTGA. In DNA, the CDR3 is TGTGCCAGCAGCTTATTAGCGGGAGTCTACAATGAGCAGTTCTTC. Amino acid sequence: CASSLLAGVYNEQFF.

V usage is TRBV29-1 and J usage is TRBJ1-4, with D possibly matching TRBD1 (6 bases). The CDR3 has 17 residues. V lost 8 bases to trimming and J lost 6 bases, with 28 bases between them. Germline V CDR1 and CDR2: SQVTM, ANQGSEA. The CDR3, as DNA: TGCAGCAGGGATAGGCGAGAAACAGGGCCCTTGGATGAAAAACTGTTTTTT. This codes for CSRDRRETGPLDEKLFF. Complete variable domain (other parts from reference TRBV29-1 and TRBJ1-4): SAVISQKPSRDICQRGTSLTIQCQVDSQVTMMFWYRQQPGQSLTLIATANQGSEATYESGFVIDKFPISRPNLTFSTLTVSNMSPEDSSIYLCSRDRRETGPLDEKLFFGSGTQLSVL.

The chain links TRBV7-2 to TRBJ1-2, with D possibly being TRBD1 (5 bases). CDR3 length: 15 residues. Germline CDR1 reads SGHTA; CDR2 reads FQGNSA. Deletions cut 7 bases from V and 0 bases from J, with 15 bases between. In nucleotides, the CDR3 is TGTGCCAGCACCCCTCGGGCAGGGACTAACTATGGCTACACCTTC. Protein product: CASTPRAGTNYGYTF.

V is TRBV15 and J is TRBJ2-3; weak D call: TRBD1 (5 bases). Germline assignment: CDR1 LNHNV and CDR2 YYDKDF (reference sequence). CDR3 length: 17 amino acids. Trimming pared 3 bases from V and 0 bases from J, leaving 16 bases between. The CDR3 DNA is TGTGCCACCAGCAGCCCCTACCGAGACAGAAGCACAGATACGCAGTATTTT. Amino acids: CATSSPYRDRSTDTQYF.

This clone was picked up one time. The chain combines TRBV4-1 with TRBJ1-2; the D gene is possibly TRBD1 (5 bases). The CDR3 has 14 residues. The V end was cut by 0 bases, the J end by 8 bases, with 13 bases between. From germline, CDR1 is MGHRA and CDR2 YSYEKL. CDR3 DNA sequence: TGCGCCAGCAGCCAAGATACACAGGCAAGCGGCTACACCTTC. As protein: CASSQDTQASGYTF.